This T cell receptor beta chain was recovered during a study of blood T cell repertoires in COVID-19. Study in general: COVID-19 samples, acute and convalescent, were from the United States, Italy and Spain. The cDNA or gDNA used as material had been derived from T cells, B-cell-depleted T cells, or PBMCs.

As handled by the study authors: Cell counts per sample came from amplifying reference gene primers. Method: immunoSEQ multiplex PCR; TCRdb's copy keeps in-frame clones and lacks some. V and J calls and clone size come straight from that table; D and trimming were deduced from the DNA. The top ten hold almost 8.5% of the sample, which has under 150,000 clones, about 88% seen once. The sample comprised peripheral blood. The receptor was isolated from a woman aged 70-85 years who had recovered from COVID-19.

CDR3 in DNA: TGCGCCAGCCGCCCCACCGGGGTAGGAGCAGATACGCAGTATTTT. Translated: CASRPTGVGADTQYF. The chain has TRBV10-1 and TRBJ2-3; weak D call: TRBD2 (5 bases). CDR3 length: 15 amino acids. The germline V and J ends were trimmed by 8 bases and 4 bases, with 19 bases remaining between them. Per the germline V gene, CDR1 is WNHNN and CDR2 is SYGVQD (reference sequence).